The 11 T cell receptor beta chains below were found in one sample sequenced in a study of T cell responses to AZD1222 COVID-19 vaccine. Profiled with immunoSEQ multiplex PCR; TCRdb holds only in-frame clones, not every one. This sample has some 150,000 clones; 94% occur once, and the top ten carry around 1.3%. The specimen was peripheral blood, collected on day 0 of AZD1222 vaccination. These receptor sequences come from an adult in good health.

This chain links TRBV19 with TRBJ2-2; tentatively, D is TRBD2 (6 bases). Germline V gene sequence: CDR1 LNHDA, CDR2 SQIVND (reference sequence). The CDR3 extends over 16 amino acids. The V gene lost 1 base and the J gene lost 3 bases, with 12 bases spanning the gap. DNA for the CDR3: TGTGCCAGTAGTATAGGTTCCGGGGGATACACCGGGGAGCTGTTTTTT. Residues: CASSIGSGGYTGELFF.

V is TRBV9 and J is TRBJ2-1, with 9 bases matching TRBD2. The CDR3 has 15 residues. Germline V lookup: CDR1 SGDLS, CDR2 YYNGEE. V dropped 4 bases and J dropped 4; count of bases not matched to a gene: 6. CDR3 DNA: TGTGCCAGCAGCCTACTAGCGGGCCTTTACAATGAGCAGTTCTTC. Encoded protein: CASSLLAGLYNEQFF.

CDR3 DNA sequence: TGCAGCGGTAGTGGGGGTCCAGAGTATGGCTACACCTTC. Protein product: CSGSGGPEYGYTF. J is TRBJ1-2 and V is TRBV29-1, with D possibly being TRBD1 (5 bases). Germline lookup yields CDR1 SQVTM and CDR2 ANQGSEA. Trimming left V 7 bases short and J 5 bases short, with 17 bases between. This CDR3 is 13 amino acids long.

This sequence joins TRBV6-6 and TRBJ1-5; tentatively, D is TRBD1 (6 bases). In germline, CDR1 is MNHNY, CDR2 SVGAGI (reference sequence). Trimming took 2 bases from V and 7 from J, leaving 15 bases between them. The CDR3 has 15 amino acids. The chain's CDR3 is CASSYAQGSIQPQHF. The CDR3 nucleotides read TGTGCCAGCAGTTACGCACAGGGTAGTATCCAGCCCCAGCATTTT.

The chain has TRBV11-3 and TRBJ2-1; TRBD2 is a possible D gene (5 bases). The V gene's germline CDR1 is SGHNT and CDR2 YENEEA. V lost 0 bases and J 9 bases, leaving 12 bases between the germline ends. The CDR3 has 14 amino acids. In DNA, the CDR3 is TGTGCCAGCAGCTTAGAATGGCTAGCAGGTGAGCAGTTCTTC. Translated, it gives CASSLEWLAGEQFF. The whole variable domain, filled in from reference TRBV11-3 and TRBJ2-1, reads EAGVVQSPRYKIIEKKQPVAFWCNPISGHNTLYWYLQNLGQGPELLIRYENEEAVDDSQLPKDRFSAERLKGVDSTLKIQPAELGDSAVYLCASSLEWLAGEQFFGPGTRLTVL.

The chain links TRBV6-5 to TRBJ2-2; 7 bases agree with TRBD2. Unmatched junction bases numbered 3, after V lost 8 bases and J lost 0 bases. This CDR3 comprises 14 residues. Germline V gene sequence: CDR1 MNHEY, CDR2 SVGAGI. The CDR3 protein is CASAGVSNTGELFF. The CDR3 DNA reads TGTGCCAGCGCGGGGGTCTCGAACACCGGGGAGCTGTTTTTT.

The chain is built from TRBV9 and TRBJ2-3; 10 bases are shared with TRBD2. V was clipped by 0 bases and J by 0 bases; unmatched bases: 10. There are 19 residues in the CDR3. The germline CDR1 and CDR2 sequences are SGDLS and YYNGEE. CDR3 in DNA: TGTGCCAGCAGCGTAGGGACTAGCGGATCTCCTTTTAGCACAGATACGCAGTATTTT. As protein: CASSVGTSGSPFSTDTQYF.

J is TRBJ1-5 and V is TRBV24-1; D remains unclear. The CDR3 extends over 15 amino acids. The germline V and J ends were trimmed by 2 bases and 5 bases, with 12 bases remaining between them. Germline lookup yields CDR1 KGHDR and CDR2 SFDVKD. Written as DNA, the CDR3 is TGTGCCACCAGTGATTCATCGAGAGGACATCAGCCCCAGCATTTT. The encoded protein is CATSDSSRGHQPQHF.

The chain is built from TRBV7-9 and TRBJ2-5, with D perhaps being TRBD1 or TRBD2 (5 bases each). CDR1 and CDR2 (germline): SEHNR, FQNEAQ (reference sequence). The V end was cut by 7 bases, the J end by 2 bases, with 20 bases between. This CDR3 is 16 amino acids long. CDR3 sequence reads: CASNFRRGNRQETQYF. In DNA form, the CDR3 reads TGTGCCAGCAACTTTAGGCGAGGGAACAGGCAAGAGACCCAGTACTTC.

The rearrangement uses TRBV28 and TRBJ1-2; maybe TRBD1 (6 bases). The CDR3 totals 13 residues. V was cut by 5 bases and J by 4 bases, with 11 bases left in between. Germline CDR1 reads MDHEN; CDR2 reads SYDVKM. The CDR3 sequence is CASSPGVTYGYTF. CDR3 nucleotide sequence: TGTGCCAGCAGTCCAGGGGTAACCTATGGCTACACCTTC.

The chain recombines TRBV27 with TRBJ1-5; D ambiguous. CDR3 length equals 13 residues. Trimming pared 3 bases from V and 6 bases from J, leaving 9 bases between. CDR1 is MNHEY and CDR2 is SMNVEV in the germline V gene (reference sequence). CDR3 nucleotides: TGTGCCAGCAGTTTCGGCAGGACTCAGCCCCAGCATTTT. As protein: CASSFGRTQPQHF.